This TCR beta chain was captured by sequencing in a study of Ad26.COV2.S vaccination and SARS-CoV-2 variants. Study-level background: Recipients of Ad26.COV2.S got it intramuscularly, once or twice 56 days apart.

Study outcomes and limitations: Relative to placebo recipients, vaccine recipients exhibited elevated spike-specific TCR breadth. Quantification of TCR breadth and depth may have yielded underestimates of total T cell responses.

Treatment meaning: some 19 received Ad26.COV2.S at low or high dose, single or two shots; 5 received placebo; per-sample allocation not given. At day 63 after the first vaccine or placebo injection, samples were drawn. In the vaccine, an Ad26 vector expressed the SARS-CoV-2 spike of the Wuhan strain. TCRdb's table, derived via immunoSEQ multiplex PCR, lists solely in-frame clones and lacks some. This repertoire shows hundreds of thousands of clones, more than 70% found once; its top ten account for approximately 1.5%. The CDR3 runs 14 residues. The germline V gene encodes CDR1 SNHLY and CDR2 FYNNEI. With 4 bases removed from V and 4 bases from J, the gap between germline ends came to 10 bases. On this clone itself: Its antigen is not identified.

The TCR originated in a person between 18 and 65 years old who received the Ad26.COV2.S COVID-19 vaccine or a placebo. The material was peripheral blood, obtained in a trial of Ad26.COV2.S vaccine versus placebo. The chain joins TRBV2 to TRBJ1-4; the D gene is possibly TRBD1 (5 bases). The CDR3, as DNA: TGTGCCAGCAGTGGGCGACAGCATAATGAAAAACTGTTTTTT. Translated: CASSGRQHNEKLFF.